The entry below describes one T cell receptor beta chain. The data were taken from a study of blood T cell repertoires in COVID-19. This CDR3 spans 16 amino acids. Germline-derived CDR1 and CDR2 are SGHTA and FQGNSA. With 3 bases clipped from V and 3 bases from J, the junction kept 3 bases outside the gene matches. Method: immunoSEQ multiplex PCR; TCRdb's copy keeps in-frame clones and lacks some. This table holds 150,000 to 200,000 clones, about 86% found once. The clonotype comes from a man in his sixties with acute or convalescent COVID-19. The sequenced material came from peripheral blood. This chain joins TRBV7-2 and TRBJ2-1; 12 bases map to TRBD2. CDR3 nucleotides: TGTGCCAGCAGCTTCTTGGGACTAGCGGGCTACAATGAGCAGTTCTTC. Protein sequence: CASSFLGLAGYNEQFF.